These T cell receptor beta chains were read from a single sample in a study of monozygotic twins with inflammatory bowel disease. TCRdb re-called the 5' RACE reads; one entry per CDR3 protein, DNA not given. Its table lists around 40,000 distinct CDR3 sequences. The specimen was blood. These receptors originate from a human donor with ulcerative colitis or Crohn's disease, or a healthy co-twin of an affected twin (not recorded which). Both conserved end residues are part of each CDR3.

TRBJ2-6 TRBV20-1 17 CSARVPGRFSGANVLTF
TRBJ1-5 TRBV6-1 14 CASRGQEQHQPQHF
TRBJ1-2 TRBV7-2 14 CASSLPQGLGGYTF
TRBJ1-5 TRBV11-2 14 CASSLEAGAGWQHF
TRBJ1-1 TRBV20-1 15 CSARRQGKSGTEAFF
TRBJ1-1 TRBV5-1 14 CASSSETGNTEAFF
TRBJ1-2 TRBV20-1 14 CSASPPGAGYGYTF
TRBJ1-5 TRBV6-2/TRBV6-3 14 CASDGQAGNQPQHF
TRBJ2-1 TRBV30 16 CAWSVPDGITYNEQFF
TRBJ2-3 TRBV20-1 13 CRLLLAGTDTQYF
TRBJ1-1 TRBV29-1 14 CSVIPGTGDTEAFF
TRBJ2-3 TRBV10-3 18 CAIRISENKGAQGDTQYF
TRBJ2-3 TRBV20-1 13 CSACGLGTDTQYF
TRBJ2-7 TRBV20-1 14 CSATGTSGSYEQYF
TRBJ2-3 TRBV29-1 15 CSVEDLAGLVDTQYF
TRBJ2-1 TRBV5-1 16 CASSLTDRGWGNEQFF
TRBJ1-1 TRBV11-2 12 CASSLLGTDAFF
TRBJ1-2 TRBV12-3/TRBV12-4 15 CASSSLRAFAGGYTF
TRBJ2-6 TRBV10-1 18 CASSEGGKGFSGANVLTF
TRBJ2-1 TRBV5-5 11 CASRAVNEQFF
TRBJ1-4 TRBV10-3 16 CAISERMGQVGEKLFF
TRBJ2-1 TRBV7-8 18 CASSFSDRRDSSYNEQFF
TRBJ1-2 TRBV3-1 15 CASSQAGVTNYGYTF
TRBJ1-5 TRBV5-1 13 CASSLDLNQPQHF
TRBJ2-4 TRBV7-9 15 CASSPLGSSGNIQYF
TRBJ2-3 TRBV4-2 16 CASSQAGGRALDTQYF
TRBJ1-2 TRBV7-2 13 CASSTGQNYGYTF
TRBJ2-3 TRBV5-1 15 CASSLGLAVPDTQYF
TRBJ2-5 TRBV4-2 15 CASSQEDRGEETQYF
TRBJ2-7 TRBV15 15 CATSRDLAGGPEQYF
TRBJ1-3 TRBV5-6 15 CASRGPVNSGNTIYF
TRBJ1-4 TRBV5-5 16 CASSEGPGHTNEKLFF
TRBJ2-7 TRBV4-3 15 CASSMRHGPTYEQYF
TRBJ2-7 TRBV5-1 13 CASSGTWGYEQYF
TRBJ1-6 TRBV6-1 17 CASSPLNRQGHNSPLHF
TRBJ2-7 TRBV11-2 14 CASSLNTGFGEQYF
TRBJ2-5 TRBV9 16 CASSVGSGNLVETQYF
TRBJ2-7 TRBV6-6 14 CASSYSAVSYEQYF
TRBJ1-4 TRBV7-2 13 CASSLDPDGKLFF
TRBJ1-4 TRBV19 13 CASKVRDSEKLFF